This T cell receptor beta chain was sequenced in a study of cytomegalovirus exposure and HLA in healthy donors. Study details: Samples from HLA-typed donors yielded some 85 million unique TCRs in an early data release. Study conclusions and caveats: When a later analysis compared HLA-associated TCR beta chains with equally common others, the HLA-associated chains turned out to be more clonally expanded and to have lower generation probabilities. Reports indicated that the classifier achieved high specificity and sensitivity in diagnosing cytomegalovirus status.

The ends were cut back, 2 bases at V and 1 base at J, with 9 bases in the middle. Germline CDR1 reads SGHNT; CDR2 reads YYREEE (reference sequence). CDR3 length: 15 residues. Of note for this clone: Antigen specificity is unknown.

Use of 60 Vbeta and 13 Jbeta primers characterized the PCR. As processed by the authors: About 11 million of 65 million to 95 million unique TCR beta chains were shared, per a later count. Data came from immunoSEQ multiplex PCR; TCRdb stores just in-frame clones and leaves some out. V and J calls and clone size are those listed in that table; D and trimming were worked out from the DNA. The repertoire holds around 150,000 clones, with 65% to 90% as singletons. Specimen: PBMCs. The clonotype comes from a man aged 45 to 65 in good health and CMV-seropositive. The chain joins TRBV5-4 to TRBJ2-2, with a weak D call TRBD1 (5 bases). The CDR3 is CASSFVTGNTGELFF. CDR3 nucleotides: TGTGCCAGCAGCTTTGTTACAGGGAACACCGGGGAGCTGTTTTTT.